This T cell receptor beta chain came from a study of vaccination and CD4 T cells after COVID-19. The treatment: roughly 11-day PBMC culture with coronavirus spike peptide pools or control peptides (ViraFEST assay). General study findings and limits: Spike mono-reactivity was found in 304 of the 307 vaccine-specific clones identified in convalescent patients.

Sequence data for DNA of cultured CD4+ T cells were generated by the Oncomine TCR Beta short-read assay. TCRdb independently ran MiXCR on the PCR reads; one entry per CDR3 protein. This sample has tens of thousands of distinct CDR3 sequences, with around a third found just once. The CDR3 runs 14 residues. Per the germline V gene, CDR1 is DFQATT and CDR2 is SNEGSKA (reference sequence). Trimming removed 3 bases from V and 6 bases from J; junction bases left unmatched: 9. In its sample, this clonotype was seen a few times. Its cognate antigen is unknown. The sequence derives from a human donor with COVID-19. The chain couples TRBV20-1 to TRBJ1-2; the match to TRBD1 covers 8 bases. Sample: cultured CD4+ T cells from blood. CDR3 amino acids: CSARPGQGRHGYTF. As DNA, the CDR3 is TGCAGTGCTAGGCCCGGACAGGGACGCCATGGCTACACCTTC.